These T cell receptor beta chains were read from a single sample in a study of T-cell reconstitution after alpha-beta-depleted transplantation in children. TCRdb reanalysed the PCR reads using MiXCR and keeps one entry per CDR3 protein. Seen here are 200,000 to 250,000 distinct CDR3 sequences, roughly 8.1% observed once, and the top ten hold 35% to 40%. The input for sequencing was PBMCs, mostly from graft donor cells, taken 360 days after TCRalphabeta/CD19-depleted stem cell transplant. The receptors shown here come from a male patient aged 2 to 10 who had a stem cell transplant for acute myeloid leukemia, so the T cells may come from the graft donor. CDR3s include the opening cysteine and the closing phenylalanine or tryptophan. The order of the fields is D gene, V gene, J gene, clone size, CDR3 DNA, CDR3 protein. A D gene is named only where the DNA matches it firmly. Expanded clones are given a class, and other clones once, few, many or no size at all.

d_gene: -; v_gene: TRBV7-2; j_gene: TRBJ1-1; abundance: many; CDR3nt: TGTGCCAGCAGCTTAGTCGGGGGTGCTGAAGCTTTCTTT; CDR3aa: CASSLVGGAEAFF
d_gene: TRBD1; v_gene: TRBV11-2; j_gene: TRBJ2-1; abundance: -; CDR3nt: TGTGCCAGCAGCCCGGGGACAGTGGGTTCCTACAATGAGCAGTTCTTC; CDR3aa: CASSPGTVGSYNEQFF
d_gene: -; v_gene: TRBV6-1; j_gene: TRBJ2-3; abundance: many; CDR3nt: TGTGCCAGCAGCTCCTTTAACGGAGATACGCAGTATTTT; CDR3aa: CASSSFNGDTQYF
d_gene: -; v_gene: TRBV7-9; j_gene: TRBJ2-3; abundance: many; CDR3nt: TGTGCCAGCAGCTTAGACCTCACTCATACAGATACGCAGTATTTT; CDR3aa: CASSLDLTHTDTQYF
d_gene: TRBD1; v_gene: TRBV10-2; j_gene: TRBJ1-5; abundance: -; CDR3nt: TGCGCCAGCAGTACGCAGGGGGTGGGGCAGCCCCAGCATTTT; CDR3aa: CASSTQGVGQPQHF
d_gene: TRBD2; v_gene: TRBV18; j_gene: TRBJ2-2; abundance: -; CDR3nt: TGTGCCAGCGCTGCCGGGACTACCTACACCGGGGAGCTGTTTTTT; CDR3aa: CASAAGTTYTGELFF
d_gene: TRBD1; v_gene: TRBV29-1; j_gene: TRBJ2-1; abundance: many; CDR3nt: TGCAGCGCCGAGGGACAGCGACATTACAATGAGCAGTTCTTC; CDR3aa: CSAEGQRHYNEQFF
d_gene: TRBD1; v_gene: TRBV29-1; j_gene: TRBJ2-3; abundance: few; CDR3nt: TGCAGCGTTCGCCGGACAGGAGACACAGATACGCAGTATTTT; CDR3aa: CSVRRTGDTDTQYF
d_gene: TRBD1; v_gene: TRBV6-2/TRBV6-3; j_gene: TRBJ1-4; abundance: -; CDR3nt: TGTGCCAGCAGTTACGGACAGGGGGCGTTTGAAAAACTGTTTTTT; CDR3aa: CASSYGQGAFEKLFF
d_gene: TRBD1; v_gene: TRBV12-3/TRBV12-4; j_gene: TRBJ1-5; abundance: few; CDR3nt: TGTGCCAGCAGTCCCTTAGCCAGGGGACAGGGTTTCAATCAGCCCCAGCATTTT; CDR3aa: CASSPLARGQGFNQPQHF
d_gene: -; v_gene: TRBV12-3/TRBV12-4; j_gene: TRBJ2-1; abundance: many; CDR3nt: TGTGCCAGTTCAGTACGGAATGAGCAGTTCTTC; CDR3aa: CASSVRNEQFF
d_gene: TRBD1; v_gene: TRBV15; j_gene: TRBJ2-6; abundance: few; CDR3nt: TGTGCCACCAGCAGAGGGACAGGTTCCGGGGCCAACGTCCTGACTTTC; CDR3aa: CATSRGTGSGANVLTF
d_gene: TRBD2; v_gene: TRBV15; j_gene: TRBJ2-2; abundance: -; CDR3nt: TGTGCCACCTCGCTTGCTAGCGGGCCGAACACCGGGGAGCTGTTTTTT; CDR3aa: CATSLASGPNTGELFF
d_gene: TRBD2; v_gene: TRBV18; j_gene: TRBJ2-2; abundance: many; CDR3nt: TGTGCCAGCTCACCACGGACAAGCGGGACGGACACCGGGGAGCTGTTTTTT; CDR3aa: CASSPRTSGTDTGELFF
d_gene: TRBD2; v_gene: TRBV12-3/TRBV12-4; j_gene: TRBJ2-7; abundance: many; CDR3nt: TGTGCCAGCAGTCAGGGACTAGCGGGGGCCTACGAGCAGTACTTC; CDR3aa: CASSQGLAGAYEQYF
d_gene: TRBD2; v_gene: TRBV4-3; j_gene: TRBJ2-1; abundance: -; CDR3nt: TGCGCCAGCAGCACAGGACTAGCGGGAAATCGTGGTGAGCAGTTCTTC; CDR3aa: CASSTGLAGNRGEQFF
d_gene: -; v_gene: TRBV4-3; j_gene: TRBJ1-6; abundance: few; CDR3nt: TGCGCCAGCAGCCCGTCAGGGGTCGGATCCTATAATTCACCCCTCCACTTT; CDR3aa: CASSPSGVGSYNSPLHF
d_gene: -; v_gene: TRBV9; j_gene: TRBJ2-2; abundance: many; CDR3nt: TGTGCCAGCAGCGTCCGGGGGAGACAGATCACCGGGGAGCTGTTTTTT; CDR3aa: CASSVRGRQITGELFF
d_gene: -; v_gene: TRBV29-1; j_gene: TRBJ2-7; abundance: many; CDR3nt: TGCAGCGTTCGACAACACGAGCAGTACTTC; CDR3aa: CSVRQHEQYF
d_gene: -; v_gene: TRBV10-3; j_gene: TRBJ2-5; abundance: many; CDR3nt: TGTGCCATCAGTGACCAAGAGACCCAGTACTTC; CDR3aa: CAISDQETQYF
d_gene: -; v_gene: TRBV5-1; j_gene: TRBJ1-1; abundance: few; CDR3nt: TGCGCCAGCAGCATGAGGGGTGCGAACACTGAAGCTTTCTTT; CDR3aa: CASSMRGANTEAFF
d_gene: -; v_gene: TRBV15; j_gene: TRBJ2-7; abundance: -; CDR3nt: TGTGCCACCAGTCTAGGGTCCGACTACGAGCAGTACTTC; CDR3aa: CATSLGSDYEQYF
d_gene: TRBD1; v_gene: TRBV24-1; j_gene: TRBJ2-3; abundance: few; CDR3nt: TGTGCCACCAGTGATCGAGGGACAGGGGTTAGGCCAGATACGCAGTATTTT; CDR3aa: CATSDRGTGVRPDTQYF
d_gene: -; v_gene: TRBV12-3/TRBV12-4; j_gene: TRBJ2-2; abundance: many; CDR3nt: TGTGCCAGCAGGACAGGCCCTAACACCGGGGAGCTGTTTTTT; CDR3aa: CASRTGPNTGELFF
d_gene: -; v_gene: TRBV4-3; j_gene: TRBJ2-3; abundance: few; CDR3nt: TGCGCCAGCAGCCAAGATAAATCCCGCGCGGGACCTCTCACAGATACGCAGTATTTT; CDR3aa: CASSQDKSRAGPLTDTQYF
d_gene: -; v_gene: TRBV4-1; j_gene: TRBJ1-5; abundance: -; CDR3nt: TGCGCCAGCAGCCAAGATTTACCGGGGGCATTGAGCAATCAGCCCCAGCATTTT; CDR3aa: CASSQDLPGALSNQPQHF
d_gene: TRBD1; v_gene: TRBV3-1; j_gene: TRBJ2-7; abundance: many; CDR3nt: TGTGCCAGCAGCCCGGGACAGGGAAGGTCCTACGAGCAGTACTTC; CDR3aa: CASSPGQGRSYEQYF